What follows are 6 T cell receptor beta chains derived from one specimen sequenced in a study of cytomegalovirus exposure and HLA in healthy donors. The PCR used 60 Vbeta and 13 Jbeta primers. Here immunoSEQ multiplex PCR was the method, and the copy in TCRdb shows in-frame clones only, minus some. This table holds approximately 170,000 clones, approximately 88% found once. The sequencing sample was made of PBMCs. All receptors derive from a boy between 2 and 10 years old in good health and CMV-seronegative.

The rearrangement uses TRBV10-3 and TRBJ2-2; 10 nucleotides match TRBD2. The ends lost 3 bases at V and 1 base at J; junction bases unmatched: 14. CDR1 ENHRY and CDR2 SYGVKD come from the germline V gene. The CDR3 consists of 20 residues. CDR3 in DNA: TGTGCCATCAGTGAACGTGGGACTAGCGCCGCGGCCTTGAACACCGGGGAGCTGTTTTTT. Protein sequence: CAISERGTSAAALNTGELFF.

The CDR3 loop reads CASSLSVTGTYEQYF. CDR3 in DNA: TGTGCCAGCAGTCTCTCTGTGACAGGGACCTACGAGCAGTACTTC. The V gene is TRBV27, the J gene TRBJ2-7, with 7 bases matching TRBD1. Germline assignment: CDR1 MNHEY and CDR2 SMNVEV (reference sequence). V dropped 5 bases and J dropped 2; count of bases not matched to a gene: 9. The CDR3 extends over 15 amino acids.

The chain employs TRBV30 and TRBJ1-5; TRBD1 matches 7 bases. The CDR3 runs 22 residues. Germline V CDR1 and CDR2: GTSNPN, SVGIG (reference sequence). The V gene end was trimmed by 2 bases and the J gene end by 2 bases; junction bases not matched to a gene: 27. The CDR3, as DNA: TGTGCCTGGAGTTACGGGACAGCATCCTCTTCCAAGAGACCCAACCGCAATCAGCCCCAGCATTTT. It encodes CAWSYGTASSSKRPNRNQPQHF.

About this clone itself: This CDR3 is also generated by other DNA sequences in the sample. This chain uses TRBV7-7 with TRBJ2-2; weak D call: TRBD1 (6 bases). The CDR3 extends over 15 amino acids. Trimming shortened V by 5 bases and J by 4 bases, and 14 bases separated the two germline ends. The germline CDR1 and CDR2 sequences are SSHAT and FNYEAQ (reference sequence). The CDR3 DNA reads TGTGCCAGCAGCCCGGGGCAGGGGACCACCGGGGAGCTGTTTTTT. As protein: CASSPGQGTTGELFF.

The chain couples TRBV5-5 to TRBJ1-4; TRBD1 matches 7 bases. After removal of 3 bases from V and 4 bases from J, the junction contained 9 bases not matched to a gene. This CDR3 is built from 16 residues. CDR1 SGHKS and CDR2 YYEKEE come from the germline V gene (reference sequence). The CDR3 loop is CASSWGDRELNEKLFF. The CDR3 DNA sequence: TGTGCCAGCAGCTGGGGGGACAGAGAACTTAATGAAAAACTGTTTTTT.

The chain links TRBV5-8 to TRBJ2-5; 9 bases match TRBD2. CDR3 size: 14 residues. With V trimmed by 5 bases and J by 4 bases, 6 bases remained unmatched. Germline assignment: CDR1 SGHTS and CDR2 YDEGEE. The CDR3 reads CASRVTSGLETQYF. The CDR3 DNA follows: TGTGCCAGCAGAGTGACTAGCGGACTAGAGACCCAGTACTTC. Looking up the rest from reference TRBV5-8 and TRBJ2-5 gives the full variable domain: EAGVTQSPTHLIKTRGQQATLRCSPISGHTSVYWYQQALGLGLQFLLWYDEGEERNRGNFPPRFSGRQFPNYSSELNVNALELEDSALYLCASRVTSGLETQYFGPGTRLLVL.